Presented here are 19 T cell receptor beta chains from one specimen sequenced in a study of blood T cell repertoires in COVID-19. TCRdb keeps only in-frame clones here, not all; method: immunoSEQ multiplex PCR. The data hold around 61,000 clones, with nearly 90% observed a single time. Sequencing was carried out using peripheral blood. These receptors were taken from a man aged 55 to 70 with acute or convalescent COVID-19.

The rearrangement uses TRBV9 and TRBJ1-6; D is ambiguous. CDR1 is SGDLS and CDR2 is YYNGEE in the germline V gene. This CDR3 has 13 amino acids. V was trimmed by 0 bases and J by 8 bases, leaving 6 bases between them. The CDR3: CASSVDRDSPLHF. The CDR3 DNA follows: TGTGCCAGCAGCGTAGACCGGGATTCACCCCTCCACTTT.

The rearrangement uses TRBV2 and TRBJ2-7, with 9 bases that match TRBD2. Losses at the gene ends were 11 bases for V and 5 bases for J; bases not matched to a gene: 10. Germline CDR1 reads SNHLY; CDR2 reads FYNNEI. The CDR3 runs 13 residues. CDR3: CAVLIGTSNEQYF. The DNA of the CDR3 is TGTGCCGTCCTTATAGGGACTAGCAACGAGCAGTACTTC.

This chain joins TRBV10-3 and TRBJ1-1, with a weak D call TRBD1 (5 bases). The V gene lost 4 bases and the J gene lost 0 bases, with 12 bases spanning the gap. CDR3 length: 15 amino acids. Germline CDR1 ENHRY, CDR2 SYGVKD. This CDR3 is CAISGREGMNTEAFF. The DNA for the CDR3 is TGTGCCATCAGTGGCCGGGAGGGGATGAACACTGAAGCTTTCTTT.

This rearrangement joins TRBV19 to TRBJ2-7, with D possibly being TRBD1 (6 bases). Germline loops: CDR1 LNHDA, CDR2 SQIVND (reference sequence). With 4 bases removed from V and 4 bases from J, the gap between germline ends came to 14 bases. The CDR3 consists of 14 residues. CDR3 bases: TGTGCCAGTAGTAGTGACAGGCGGAGATACGAGCAGTACTTC. This translates into CASSSDRRRYEQYF.

The V and J genes are TRBV7-9 and TRBJ2-6; the D gene is possibly TRBD2 (6 bases). The V gene's germline CDR1 is SEHNR and CDR2 FQNEAQ (reference sequence). This CDR3 region has 15 residues. Trimming shortened V by 2 bases and J by 2 bases, and 7 bases separated the two germline ends. For the CDR3, the DNA is TGTGCCAGCAGCTTATCGGGAGCTGGGGCCAACGTCCTGACTTTC. Its protein product is CASSLSGAGANVLTF.

The chain carries TRBV7-3 and TRBJ2-7, with TRBD2 matching 9 bases. With 7 bases clipped from V and 5 bases from J, the junction kept 15 bases outside the gene matches. The CDR3 has 16 amino acids. The germline V gene encodes CDR1 SGHTA and CDR2 FQGTGA. CDR3 nucleotide sequence: TGTGCCAGCACCCCCCCCAGCCTAGCGGGGACTAACGAGCAGTACTTC. Translation gives CASTPPSLAGTNEQYF.

The gene calls are TRBV7-4 and TRBJ1-6, with 9 positions matching TRBD1. Germline CDR1 is SGHVT and CDR2 is SQSDAQ. The ends lost 5 bases at V and 7 bases at J; junction bases unmatched: 9. The CDR3 contains 16 residues. The CDR3 is CASSGSGTGNNSPLHF. Here the CDR3 DNA reads TGTGCCAGCAGCGGATCCGGGACAGGGAACAATTCACCCCTCCACTTT.

V is TRBV7-3 and J is TRBJ2-1; TRBD1 agrees at 7 bases. CDR3 length equals 15 residues. The germline CDR1 and CDR2 sequences are SGHTA and FQGTGA. J was trimmed by 8 bases and V by 4 bases; bases with no gene match: 11. For the CDR3, the DNA is TGTGCCAGCAGCTCCAGGGGGAACCAGCTGGATGAGCAGTTCTTC. It is translated as CASSSRGNQLDEQFF. Full variable domain (outside the CDR3, taken from reference TRBV7-3 and TRBJ2-1): GAGVSQTPSNKVTEKGKYVELRCDPISGHTALYWYRQSLGQGPEFLIYFQGTGAADDSGLPNDRFFAVRPEGSVSTLKIQRTERGDSAVYLCASSSRGNQLDEQFFGPGTRLTVL.

The chain employs TRBV2 and TRBJ2-2, with D possibly TRBD1 on 5 matching bases. This CDR3 spans 14 amino acids. V was clipped by 4 bases and J by 7 bases, with 13 bases between them. The germline V gene has CDR1 SNHLY and CDR2 FYNNEI. The CDR3 spells CASSVRIQGGELFF. CDR3 DNA: TGTGCCAGCAGTGTTAGGATTCAGGGCGGGGAGCTGTTTTTT.

V and J are TRBV7-2 and TRBJ2-2, with D possibly TRBD2 on 5 matching bases. Trimming removed 0 bases at V and 3 bases at J, with 11 bases between. Germline CDR1 is SGHTA and CDR2 is FQGNSA. The CDR3 spans 16 residues. In DNA, the CDR3 is TGTGCCAGCAGCTTAGCGCCTAGCCCGGACACCGGGGAGCTGTTTTTT. Protein sequence: CASSLAPSPDTGELFF.

The J gene is TRBJ1-1, the V gene TRBV18; a possible D gene is TRBD1 (6 bases). This CDR3 has 16 residues. Trimming pared 3 bases from V and 4 bases from J, leaving 18 bases between. From germline, CDR1 is KGHSH and CDR2 LQKENI. CDR3 bases: TGTGCCAGCTCACCTAGGACAGCCAATACGGGCACTGAAGCTTTCTTT. This encodes CASSPRTANTGTEAFF.

A note on this clone: One end of the junction varies from germline; a read error may be responsible. V and J are TRBV5-8 and TRBJ2-4, with a weak D call TRBD2 (5 bases). Germline CDR1 and CDR2: SGHTS and YDEGEE. The CDR3 length is 14 residues. The CDR3 DNA follows: TGTGCCAGCAGCTCTGGACTGCCGGAAAAGATTCAGTACTTC. It specifies CASSSGLPEKIQYF. The complete variable domain, with remaining parts taken from reference TRBV5-8 and TRBJ2-4, reads EAGVTQSPTHLIKTRGQQATLRCSPISGHTSVYWYQQALGLGLQFLLWYDEGEERNRGNFPPRFSGRQFPNYSSELNVNALELEDSALYLCASSSGLPEKIQYFGAGTRLSVL.

The V call is TRBV5-6, the J call TRBJ1-5; possibly TRBD1 for D (6 bases). Germline V CDR1 and CDR2: SGHDT, YYEEEE. The V and J ends lost 0 bases and 6 bases respectively, with 13 bases between them. This CDR3 contains 15 residues. Written as DNA, the CDR3 is TGTGCCAGCAGCTTGGGAACAGGGAAAGGTCAGCCCCAGCATTTT. Protein product: CASSLGTGKGQPQHF.

This clone was picked up a small number of times. V gene TRBV24-1 combines with J gene TRBJ1-1; 9 bases agree with TRBD1. This CDR3 contains 15 residues. V dropped 4 bases and J dropped 1; count of bases not matched to a gene: 3. Germline CDR1 and CDR2: KGHDR and SFDVKD. The CDR3 loop is CATSDPGQGNTEAFF. In DNA form, the CDR3 reads TGTGCCACCAGTGACCCGGGACAGGGGAACACTGAAGCTTTCTTT.

This sequence joins TRBV28 and TRBJ1-4; TRBD1 aligns across 9 bases. The length of the CDR3 is 14 residues. Germline assignment: CDR1 MDHEN and CDR2 SYDVKM. Trimming took 4 bases from V and 11 from J; bases not matched to a gene: 8. Here the CDR3 DNA reads TGTGCCAGCAGTTCCGGGACAGGGATAGGCAAACTGTTTTTT. It translates to CASSSGTGIGKLFF.

J is TRBJ1-4 and V is TRBV2, with D uncertain. From germline, CDR1 is SNHLY and CDR2 FYNNEI. Deletions cut 9 bases from V and 4 bases from J, with 12 bases between. The CDR3 consists of 13 residues. The CDR3 DNA reads as TGTGCCAGTCGGCGGGGAGATAATGAAAAACTGTTTTTT. This sequence encodes CASRRGDNEKLFF.

The chain links TRBV25-1 to TRBJ1-1; a weak D match, TRBD1 (6 bases). The CDR3 runs 12 residues. Trimming pared 3 bases from V and 8 bases from J, leaving 10 bases between. CDR1 is MGHDK, CDR2 SYGVNS, per germline. CDR3 coding DNA: TGTGCCAGCAGTGATTTGGGGACAGAAGCTTTCTTT. It specifies CASSDLGTEAFF.

This rearrangement joins TRBV2 to TRBJ2-4, with a possible D match to TRBD2 (5 bases). Germline V gene data show CDR1 as SNHLY and CDR2 as FYNNEI. The germline V and J ends were trimmed by 3 bases and 6 bases, with 12 bases remaining between them. There are 14 residues in the CDR3. CDR3 protein: CASSERGSANIQYF. The CDR3 DNA sequence: TGTGCCAGCAGTGAGAGAGGGTCGGCAAACATTCAGTACTTC.

This rearrangement joins TRBV5-4 to TRBJ2-7, with TRBD1 matching 7 bases. The CDR3 consists of 13 residues. Germline V gives CDR1 SGHNT, CDR2 YYREEE (reference sequence). V was pared by 4 bases and J by 5 bases, with 6 bases of the junction left unmatched. CDR3 in amino acids: CASSDDRADEQYF. The CDR3 coding sequence is TGTGCCAGCAGCGATGACAGGGCAGACGAGCAGTACTTC. Full variable domain (missing parts from reference TRBV5-4 and TRBJ2-7): ETGVTQSPTHLIKTRGQQVTLRCSSQSGHNTVSWYQQALGQGPQFIFQYYREEENGRGNFPPRFSGLQFPNYSSELNVNALELDDSALYLCASSDDRADEQYFGPGTRLTVT.